Sequencing of this T cell receptor beta chain was carried out in a study of identical twins. This clonotype has ten or more counts. From the 5' RACE reads, TCRdb called clonotypes with MiXCR, one entry per CDR3 protein. The sample records around 490,000 distinct CDR3 sequences, 20% to 25% being singletons. V was pared by 3 bases and J by 4 bases, with 13 bases between. CDR3 length equals 15 residues. The same data also contributed to another study, on yellow fever vaccine responses in identical twins.

The clonotype originates from a woman under 30 in good health. The rearrangement joins TRBV12-3 or TRBV12-4 to TRBJ2-4; D might be TRBD1 or TRBD2, each matching 7 bases. The sequencing input was CD4+ T cells sorted from blood. In DNA form, the CDR3 reads TGTGCCAGCAGTTTGGCAGGGGGGGTAAAAAACATTCAGTACTTC. Translating gives CASSLAGGVKNIQYF.